Sequencing of this T cell receptor beta chain was carried out in a study of blood T cell repertoires in COVID-19. Per the original methods: By means of reference gene primer amplification, nucleated cell counts were estimated. The assay was immunoSEQ multiplex PCR, and TCRdb's table has in-frame clones only and misses some. Clone size and the V and J calls come from that table; the DNA yielded D and trimming. The data contain roughly 97,000 clones, around nine tenths of them singletons. CDR3 length: 15 residues. V dropped 3 bases and J dropped 7; count of bases not matched to a gene: 9. Germline V gene data show CDR1 as SGHAT and CDR2 as FQNNGV.

The sample consisted of peripheral blood. The TCR originated in a human donor in a cohort sampled during active COVID-19. V usage is TRBV11-2 and J usage is TRBJ2-1, with 7 bases aligning to TRBD2. CDR3: CASSLGWASGNEQFF. Written as DNA, the CDR3 is TGTGCCAGCAGCTTGGGGTGGGCTAGCGGAAATGAGCAGTTCTTC. Looking up the rest from reference TRBV11-2 and TRBJ2-1 gives the full variable domain: EAGVAQSPRYKIIEKRQSVAFWCNPISGHATLYWYQQILGQGPKLLIQFQNNGVVDDSQLPKDRFSAERLKGVDSTLKIQPAKLEDSAVYLCASSLGWASGNEQFFGPGTRLTVL.